The 30 T cell receptor beta chains below come from one sample, sequenced in a study of cytomegalovirus exposure and HLA in healthy donors. Primers: 60 Vbeta forward and 13 Jbeta reverse. Sequenced by immunoSEQ multiplex PCR; TCRdb stores in-frame clones only, minus some. The sample gives about 100,000 clones, around 81% of which show up once; 4.2% is in the top ten. Source material: PBMCs. The receptors derive from a woman between 65 and 79 years old in good health and CMV-seropositive.

The gene calls are TRBV4-1 and TRBJ2-6; no definite D call. The V end was cut by 0 bases, the J end by 3 bases, with 6 bases between. CDR1 MGHRA and CDR2 YSYEKL come from the germline V gene. The CDR3 contains 15 residues. Here the CDR3 reads CASSQESIGANVLTF. CDR3 DNA sequence: TGCGCCAGCAGCCAAGAGTCTATTGGGGCCAACGTCCTGACTTTC.

The rearrangement joins TRBV5-4 to TRBJ1-1; D not certain. Germline CDR1 is SGHNT and CDR2 is YYREEE (reference sequence). Trimming stripped 1 base from V and 2 bases from J, with 3 bases between. CDR3 length: 12 residues. This CDR3 is CASSLTNTEAFF. The DNA for the CDR3 is TGTGCCAGCAGCTTGACAAACACTGAAGCTTTCTTT.

V and J are TRBV18 and TRBJ2-2, with 8 nucleotides matching TRBD1. The CDR3 is 17 amino acids. The germline V gene has CDR1 KGHSH and CDR2 LQKENI. J gave up 3 bases and V 3 bases, and 9 bases lay outside the gene matches. The CDR3 sequence is CASSPTRTGTYTGELFF. CDR3 in DNA: TGTGCCAGCTCACCCACCAGGACAGGGACCTACACCGGGGAGCTGTTTTTT.

CDR3 amino acids: CASRPGLAGDEQYF. CDR3 coding DNA: TGTGCCAGCAGACCCGGGTTAGCGGGAGACGAGCAGTACTTC. The chain couples TRBV7-2 to TRBJ2-7; 9 nucleotides align to TRBD2. V dropped 6 bases and J dropped 5; count of bases not matched to a gene: 8. CDR3 size: 14 residues. Germline V gene data show CDR1 as SGHTA and CDR2 as FQGNSA.

The genes are TRBV11-2 and TRBJ2-5; D is possibly TRBD1 (6 bases). Germline V gives CDR1 SGHAT, CDR2 FQNNGV. The CDR3 spans 13 residues. Trimming took 5 bases from V and 7 from J, leaving 14 bases between them. CDR3 nucleotides: TGTGCCAGCAGCCCGGGCCCCAGGGGGACCCAGTACTTC. As protein: CASSPGPRGTQYF.

The J gene is TRBJ1-2, the V gene TRBV29-1; D is uncertain. The V gene's germline CDR1 is SQVTM and CDR2 ANQGSEA. Trimming removed 2 bases at V and 5 bases at J, with 9 bases between. The CDR3 is 12 amino acids. CDR3 DNA sequence: TGCAGCGTTGAATTGTCCTCTTATGGCTACACCTTC. It translates to CSVELSSYGYTF.

The chain is built from TRBV13 and TRBJ2-3; no firm D call. The CDR3 runs to 14 residues. V was pared by 5 bases and J by 0 bases, with 9 bases between. Germline V CDR1 and CDR2: PRHDT, FYEKMQ (reference sequence). The CDR3 DNA sequence: TGTGCCAGCAGCGGCACATCTAGCACAGATACGCAGTATTTT. Protein product: CASSGTSSTDTQYF.

V and J are TRBV5-8 and TRBJ2-5, with 9 bases fitting TRBD2. The CDR3 covers 14 residues. The germline V gene has CDR1 SGHTS and CDR2 YDEGEE. V gave up 4 bases and J gave up 4 bases; unmatched junction bases: 5. CDR3 DNA sequence: TGTGCCAGCAGCCCGGGACTAGCCGTAGAGACCCAGTACTTC. As protein: CASSPGLAVETQYF.

The V and J genes are TRBV5-4 and TRBJ2-7; 10 bases match TRBD1. J lost 3 bases, V lost 0 bases, and 3 bases had no gene match. The CDR3 is made up of 15 amino acids. From germline, CDR1 is SGHNT and CDR2 YYREEE (reference sequence). This chain's CDR3 is CASSLGTGGNYEQYF. In nucleotides, the CDR3 is TGTGCCAGCAGCTTGGGGACAGGGGGTAACTACGAGCAGTACTTC.

This clone has a single count. The chain couples TRBV2 to TRBJ1-2; 7 bases align to TRBD1. Unmatched junction bases numbered 11, after V lost 3 bases and J lost 4 bases. This CDR3 comprises 16 residues. CDR1 and CDR2 (germline): SNHLY, FYNNEI. CDR3 bases: TGTGCCAGCAGTGATCGAATAGGGGGACAGATCTATGGCTACACCTTC. This translates into CASSDRIGGQIYGYTF.

V gene TRBV29-1 combines with J gene TRBJ2-6, with 8 bases aligning to TRBD1. J was trimmed by 0 bases and V by 6 bases; bases with no gene match: 10. Germline loops: CDR1 SQVTM, CDR2 ANQGSEA. The CDR3 contains 17 residues. The CDR3 here is CSVNKPGTGSGANVLTF. The CDR3, as DNA: TGCAGCGTGAATAAACCCGGGACAGGCTCTGGGGCCAACGTCCTGACTTTC.

The chain is built from TRBV11-3 and TRBJ2-1, with 8 bases fitting TRBD2. Germline loops: CDR1 SGHNT, CDR2 YENEEA. This CDR3 comprises 15 residues. The V segment lost 5 bases and the J segment 2 bases; nucleotides outside the gene matches: 5. CDR3 in amino acids: CASSAGGGTYNEQFF. Here the CDR3 DNA reads TGTGCCAGCAGCGCCGGGGGGGGGACCTACAATGAGCAGTTCTTC. The full variable domain, in which reference TRBV11-3 and TRBJ2-1 provide the parts outside the CDR3, is EAGVVQSPRYKIIEKKQPVAFWCNPISGHNTLYWYLQNLGQGPELLIRYENEEAVDDSQLPKDRFSAERLKGVDSTLKIQPAELGDSAVYLCASSAGGGTYNEQFFGPGTRLTVL.

The V call is TRBV5-1, the J call TRBJ2-2; 8 bases are shared with TRBD2. Germline CDR1 SGHRS, CDR2 YFSETQ. CDR3 length: 17 residues. V lost 6 bases to trimming and J lost 0 bases; unmatched junction nucleotides: 10. CDR3 bases: TGCGCCAGCACTTTGAGAACTAGCGGCGCGAACACCGGGGAGCTGTTTTTT. Protein product: CASTLRTSGANTGELFF. Full variable domain (missing parts from reference TRBV5-1 and TRBJ2-2): KAGVTQTPRYLIKTRGQQVTLSCSPISGHRSVSWYQQTPGQGLQFLFEYFSETQRNKGNFPGRFSGRQFSNSRSEMNVSTLELGDSALYLCASTLRTSGANTGELFFGEGSRLTVL.

The V call is TRBV5-1, the J call TRBJ1-2; D gene uncertain. The CDR3 consists of 17 residues. The germline gives CDR1 SGHRS, CDR2 YFSETQ. V lost 4 bases, J lost 1 base, and 20 bases lay in between. The CDR3 here is CASSPGLGADVNYGYTF. The CDR3 DNA is TGCGCCAGCAGCCCCGGACTGGGTGCGGACGTTAACTATGGCTACACCTTC.

This clone was found once. The chain combines TRBV28 with TRBJ1-1, with 8 bases fitting TRBD1. The ends lost 2 bases at V and 1 base at J; junction bases unmatched: 6. Looked up from germline, CDR1 is MDHEN and CDR2 is SYDVKM. This CDR3 is 16 amino acids long. The CDR3 protein is CASSLGQGAANTEAFF. The CDR3 nucleotides are TGTGCCAGCAGTTTAGGTCAGGGGGCCGCGAACACTGAAGCTTTCTTT.

The chain carries TRBV11-3 and TRBJ2-3; D is ambiguous. V was trimmed by 0 bases and J by 0 bases, leaving 16 bases between them. Germline-derived CDR1 and CDR2 are SGHNT and YENEEA. CDR3 length: 18 residues. The CDR3 sequence is CASSLDPTAVTSTDTQYF. For the CDR3, the DNA is TGTGCCAGCAGCTTAGATCCCACAGCTGTTACTAGCACAGATACGCAGTATTTT.

V gene TRBV20-1 combines with J gene TRBJ2-7, with no clear D. Trimming left V 3 bases short and J 2 bases short, with 5 bases between. CDR1 DFQATT and CDR2 SNEGSKA come from the germline V gene (reference sequence). The CDR3 spans 11 residues. The CDR3 region is CSARAAYEQYF. CDR3 DNA sequence: TGCAGTGCTAGGGCAGCCTACGAGCAGTACTTC.

The J gene is TRBJ2-1, the V gene TRBV9; 11 bases agree with TRBD2. This CDR3 comprises 15 residues. Germline-derived CDR1 and CDR2 are SGDLS and YYNGEE. J gave up 8 bases and V 4 bases, and 8 bases lay outside the gene matches. The CDR3 nucleotides read TGTGCCAGCAGCCCACTAGCGGGAGATTCCGATGAGCAGTTCTTC. Its protein is CASSPLAGDSDEQFF.

This chain uses TRBV11-2 with TRBJ2-1; a possible D gene is TRBD2 (6 bases). The CDR3 is 12 residues long. The V and J ends lost 5 bases and 10 bases respectively, with 12 bases between them. CDR1 SGHAT and CDR2 FQNNGV come from the germline V gene. This chain's CDR3 is CASSPPGLEQFF. For the CDR3, the DNA is TGTGCCAGCAGCCCGCCGGGACTCGAGCAGTTCTTC.

J is TRBJ2-7 and V is TRBV27; 7 bases match TRBD2. The CDR3 is 16 amino acids. V shed 1 base and J 7 bases; nucleotides not matched to a gene: 13. The germline CDR1 and CDR2 sequences are MNHEY and SMNVEV (reference sequence). The CDR3 region has the DNA TGTGCCAGCAGTTTATTACCCCTCGGGGGGATAAGGGAGCAGTACTTC. This sequence encodes CASSLLPLGGIREQYF.

DNA of the CDR3: TGTGCCAGCAGCTTAATTCAGGGGAATGGGGAGACCCAGTACTTC. Translated, it gives CASSLIQGNGETQYF. The gene calls are TRBV7-3 and TRBJ2-5; possible D gene TRBD1, 6 bases. Per the germline V gene, CDR1 is SGHTA and CDR2 is FQGTGA. The CDR3 runs 15 residues. V lost 1 base, J lost 5 bases, and 14 bases lay in between.

On this clone itself: One end of the junction fails to match germline, which may point to a read error. Other nucleotide sequences in the sample specify the same CDR3. The V call is TRBV18, the J call TRBJ2-7; a possible D gene is TRBD1 (5 bases). The CDR3 loop spans 12 amino acids. Germline V gene data show CDR1 as KGHSH and CDR2 as LQKENI. The CDR3 reads CASSAGPYEQYF. The CDR3 region has the DNA TGTGCCAGCTCGGCAGGGCCCTATGAGCAGTACTTC.

The chain joins TRBV6-1 to TRBJ2-7; D might be TRBD1 (6 bases). The CDR3 covers 14 residues. Germline CDR1 reads MNHNS; CDR2 reads SASEGT. V shed 4 bases and J shed 2 bases, with 12 bases lying between them. CDR3 loop: CASSVVQGAYEQYF. The DNA for the CDR3 is TGTGCCAGCAGTGTTGTACAGGGAGCCTACGAGCAGTACTTC.

The chain links TRBV4-2 to TRBJ2-1; TRBD1 matches 7 bases. J gave up 9 bases and V 1 base, and 15 bases lay outside the gene matches. Germline CDR1 LGHNA, CDR2 YNFKEQ. The CDR3 has 17 residues. The CDR3 bases are TGTGCCAGCAGCCAAGGAACGGACAGGCCAAGCCATGGTGAGCAGTTCTTC. Protein: CASSQGTDRPSHGEQFF.

This clone was seen ten or more times. The chain joins TRBV28 to TRBJ1-1, with 7 bases fitting TRBD1. Per the germline V gene, CDR1 is MDHEN and CDR2 is SYDVKM. This CDR3 spans 14 amino acids. J gave up 1 base and V 6 bases, and 5 bases lay outside the gene matches. CDR3 nucleotide sequence: TGTGCCAGCAGACCCGGGACAGCGAACACTGAAGCTTTCTTT. It encodes CASRPGTANTEAFF.

V is TRBV5-1 and J is TRBJ1-2; TRBD1 might be the D (5 bases). Germline CDR1 SGHRS, CDR2 YFSETQ. The CDR3 has 18 amino acids. Trimming took off 4 bases at V and 0 bases at J, with 22 bases between the two ends. DNA for the CDR3: TGCGCCAGCAGCCCCGGGGGACTCCCTAGGACCGCTAACTATGGCTACACCTTC. This codes for CASSPGGLPRTANYGYTF.

This clone appeared once. The V gene is TRBV5-1, the J gene TRBJ1-4; tentative D call: TRBD1 (6 bases). The CDR3 runs 15 residues. The ends were cut back, 3 bases at V and 6 bases at J, with 15 bases in the middle. Germline V gives CDR1 SGHRS, CDR2 YFSETQ. The CDR3: CASSSQGPTDEKLFF. In DNA form, the CDR3 reads TGCGCCAGCAGCTCACAGGGTCCAACCGATGAAAAACTGTTTTTT.

The J gene is TRBJ1-2, the V gene TRBV20-1; D is ambiguous. The CDR3 runs to 11 residues. Trimming removed 6 bases at V and 4 bases at J, with 9 bases between. Germline V gene data show CDR1 as DFQATT and CDR2 as SNEGSKA (reference sequence). The chain's CDR3 is CSAYPLYGYTF. In DNA form, the CDR3 reads TGCAGTGCCTACCCCCTCTATGGCTACACCTTC.

The chain combines TRBV5-8 with TRBJ1-2; D unclear. Looked up from germline, CDR1 is SGHTS and CDR2 is YDEGEE. Trimming removed 4 bases at V and 12 bases at J, with 16 bases between. The CDR3 has 12 amino acids. The CDR3 nucleotides are TGTGCCAGCAGCCCCGAATCGGTTATCCACACCTTC. It codes for CASSPESVIHTF.

The CDR3 coding sequence is TGTGCCAGTAGTATAGGCCCGAGCTCCTACAATGAGCAGTTCTTC. Protein: CASSIGPSSYNEQFF. The chain uses TRBV19 and TRBJ2-1; D gene ambiguous. V lost 1 base to trimming and J lost 0 bases, with 7 bases between them. CDR1 LNHDA and CDR2 SQIVND come from the germline V gene (reference sequence). The CDR3 has 15 amino acids.